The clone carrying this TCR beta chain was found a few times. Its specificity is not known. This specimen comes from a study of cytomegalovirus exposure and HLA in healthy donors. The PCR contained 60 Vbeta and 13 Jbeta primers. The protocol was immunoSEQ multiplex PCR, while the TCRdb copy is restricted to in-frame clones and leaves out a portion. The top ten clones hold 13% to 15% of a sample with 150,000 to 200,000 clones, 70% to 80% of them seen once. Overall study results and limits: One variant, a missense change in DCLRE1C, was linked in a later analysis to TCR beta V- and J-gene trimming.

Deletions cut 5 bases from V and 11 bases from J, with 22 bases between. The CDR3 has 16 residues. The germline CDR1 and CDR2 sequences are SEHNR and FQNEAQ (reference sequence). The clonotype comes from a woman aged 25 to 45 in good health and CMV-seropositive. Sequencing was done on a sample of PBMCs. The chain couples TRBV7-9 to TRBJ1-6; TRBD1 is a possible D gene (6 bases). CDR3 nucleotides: TGTGCCAGCAGCAGTAACAGGGATCCCGGGGCTACACCCCTCCACTTT. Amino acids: CASSSNRDPGATPLHF.